Listed below are T cell receptor beta chains from one sample, sequenced in a study of T-cell memory formation after mild COVID-19. TCRdb called the 5' RACE reads again in MiXCR, with one record for every CDR3 protein. The table shows around 200,000 distinct CDR3 sequences, with 10% to 13% occurring only once. The sequencing input was PBMCs or a T cell subset sorted from them (not recorded which). These receptors originate from a man younger than 35 who had mild COVID-19 (a few samples of this study predate the infection). Cell type and time point are not known. CDR3s include the opening cysteine and the closing phenylalanine or tryptophan. The D gene is left open where the match is weak. Clone size is shown for a subset of rows, as once, few, many or a class of expanded clone.

J gene,V gene,clone size,D gene,CDR3 protein,CDR3 DNA
TRBJ2-1,TRBV5-6,.,TRBD2,CASSIISGRSYNEQFF,TGTGCCAGCAGCATCATTAGCGGGCGCTCCTACAATGAGCAGTTCTTC
TRBJ2-3,TRBV6-8,.,.,CASSYEGGPDTQYF,TGTGCCAGCAGTTACGAGGGGGGGCCTGATACGCAGTATTTT
TRBJ2-1,TRBV4-3,few,.,CASSQEEEGGPYNEQFF,TGCGCCAGCAGCCAAGAGGAAGAGGGGGGGCCATACAATGAGCAGTTCTTC
TRBJ2-3,TRBV6-5,many,.,CASSYGRSSEDTQYF,TGTGCCAGCAGTTACGGTCGTTCCAGTGAAGATACGCAGTATTTT
TRBJ1-3,TRBV20-1,.,.,CSVRLAGNTIYF,TGCAGTGTGCGGCTGGCGGGAAACACCATATATTTT
TRBJ2-1,TRBV7-3,.,.,CASSFRGAEQFF,TGTGCCAGCAGCTTTAGAGGGGCTGAGCAGTTCTTC
TRBJ2-5,TRBV6-2/TRBV6-3,many,.,CASRPWTEETQYF,TGTGCCAGCAGACCGTGGACTGAGGAGACCCAGTACTTC
TRBJ2-3,TRBV4-1,.,TRBD2,CASSQERGWTDTQYF,TGCGCCAGCAGCCAAGAGCGGGGGTGGACAGATACGCAGTATTTT
TRBJ2-6,TRBV18,many,.,CASSQPSGANVLTF,TGTGCCAGCTCTCAACCTTCTGGGGCCAACGTCCTGACTTTC
TRBJ2-7,TRBV7-2,few,TRBD1,CASSRSYGTGGSYEQYF,TGTGCCAGCAGCCGATCGTATGGGACAGGGGGTTCCTACGAGCAGTACTTC
TRBJ2-2,TRBV24-1,few,.,CATSDRAGARNTGELFF,TGTGCCACCAGTGATAGAGCTGGGGCTCGGAACACCGGGGAGCTGTTTTTT
TRBJ2-6,TRBV29-1,many,.,CSVGISGANVLTF,TGCAGCGTGGGGATCTCTGGGGCCAACGTCCTGACTTTC
TRBJ1-2,TRBV6-6,.,.,CASSYSTDISTDGYTF,TGTGCCAGCAGTTACTCAACCGACATCTCCACCGATGGCTACACCTTC
TRBJ2-5,TRBV20-1,few,.,CSAGTAPETQYF,TGCAGTGCTGGGACTGCCCCAGAGACCCAGTACTTC
TRBJ1-2,TRBV11-2,.,.,CASSLVGRHGYTF,TGTGCCAGCAGCTTAGTGGGTCGGCATGGCTACACCTTC
TRBJ2-7,TRBV7-6,.,.,CASSYGTGVYEQYF,TGTGCCAGCAGCTACGGGACGGGAGTCTACGAGCAGTACTTC
TRBJ1-5,TRBV28,.,.,CASWEGGQPQHF,TGTGCCAGCTGGGAGGGGGGGCAGCCCCAGCATTTT
TRBJ1-6,TRBV20-1,many,.,CSARGGVGSSYNSPLHF,TGCAGTGCTAGAGGTGGTGTTGGGAGCTCCTATAATTCACCCCTCCACTTT
TRBJ2-6,TRBV4-1,.,.,CASSPSGAGTPNVLTF,TGCGCCAGCAGCCCGAGTGGGGCAGGAACGCCCAACGTCCTGACTTTC
TRBJ1-2,TRBV7-2,few,TRBD1,CASSLGQGFYGYTF,TGTGCCAGCAGCTTGGGACAGGGCTTCTATGGCTACACCTTC
TRBJ1-5,TRBV7-8,.,TRBD1,CASSPRGQGSNQPQHF,TGTGCCAGCAGCCCCAGGGGACAGGGGAGCAATCAGCCCCAGCATTTT
TRBJ1-1,TRBV5-1,few,.,CASSPETVTEAFF,TGCGCCAGCAGCCCCGAGACAGTCACTGAAGCTTTCTTT
TRBJ2-5,TRBV7-2,.,.,CASLQTDKETQYF,TGTGCCAGCCTGCAGACCGACAAGGAGACCCAGTACTTC
TRBJ2-3,TRBV6-5,.,.,CASSYRDWDTDTQYF,TGTGCCAGCAGTTACCGGGACTGGGACACAGATACGCAGTATTTT
TRBJ2-7,TRBV7-2,many,.,CASSSSNYEQYF,TGTGCCAGCAGCTCATCTAATTACGAGCAGTACTTC
TRBJ2-1,TRBV7-2,.,.,CASSLAQRGQFF,TGTGCCAGCAGCTTAGCCCAGAGGGGGCAGTTCTTC
TRBJ2-7,TRBV4-1,few,TRBD1,CASSHLLRQGQQPLF,TGCGCCAGCAGCCACCTCCTGAGACAGGGACAACAACCGCTCTTC
TRBJ2-2,TRBV20-1,.,.,CSASRREEGARSGSCFF,.
TRBJ1-5,TRBV20-1,few,.,CSARAEQGVQPQHF,TGCAGTGCTAGAGCAGAACAGGGAGTTCAGCCCCAGCATTTT
TRBJ2-4,TRBV15,.,TRBD2,CATSRTRLASLAKNIQYF,TGTGCCACCAGCCGAACGCGACTAGCCTCGCTAGCCAAAAACATTCAGTACTTC
TRBJ1-2,TRBV7-2,few,.,CASSWGIGKGYTF,TGTGCCAGCAGCTGGGGGATCGGAAAAGGCTACACCTTC
TRBJ1-6,TRBV6-1,.,.,CASRPPDSPLHF,TGTGCCAGCAGGCCTCCGGATTCACCCCTCCACTTT
TRBJ2-3,TRBV20-1,.,TRBD2,CSAVASGASTDTQYF,TGCAGTGCTGTGGCTAGCGGGGCCAGCACAGATACGCAGTATTTT
TRBJ1-2,TRBV27,.,.,CASSLRGAVGYTF,TGTGCCAGCAGTTTGAGGGGGGCGGTTGGCTACACCTTC
TRBJ2-3,TRBV7-8,many,TRBD2,CASSRRLAGPSSTDTQYF,TGTGCCAGCAGCAGACGACTAGCGGGGCCCTCTAGCACAGATACGCAGTATTTT
TRBJ1-2,TRBV5-1,.,.,CASSLQQNYGYTF,TGCGCCAGCAGCCTACAGCAGAACTATGGCTACACCTTC
TRBJ2-3,TRBV9,few,.,CASSVARIQGGRSDTQYF,TGTGCCAGCAGCGTAGCCAGGATACAGGGTGGTCGCTCAGATACGCAGTATTTT
TRBJ1-5,TRBV15,many,.,CATSPTGDRGQPQHF,TGTGCCACCAGCCCAACGGGGGACCGAGGTCAGCCCCAGCATTTT
TRBJ2-2,TRBV24-1,.,.,CATAATLTLNTGELFF,TGTGCCACCGCTGCCACTCTGACTCTTAACACCGGGGAGCTGTTTTTT
TRBJ1-2,TRBV19,.,.,CAISDRSHYGYTF,TGTGCCATTTCAGACAGGTCGCACTATGGCTACACCTTC
TRBJ2-5,TRBV6-1,.,.,CASSDVSGAPGTQYF,TGTGCCAGCAGTGATGTGTCAGGGGCCCCAGGGACCCAGTACTTC
TRBJ2-7,TRBV28,.,.,CASSLYAPGSYEQYF,TGTGCCAGCAGTTTATACGCCCCAGGGTCCTACGAGCAGTACTTC